This T cell receptor beta chain was obtained from a study of regulatory T cells in long-lasting Graves disease (dated by TCRdb to the early 2020s). Describing the broader study: Patients with newly diagnosed Graves' disease had been on antithyroid drugs for under 3 months. This study used TCR sequencing and RNA sequencing of peripheral blood to compare persistent Graves' disease patients against newly diagnosed Graves' disease patients. The study took place in China and was registered as a clinical trial. TCR sequencing covered roughly 13 persistent and roughly 20 newly diagnosed Graves' disease patients, approximately 33 samples in total.

This clonotype has a count of ten or more. Its specific antigen is unknown. The sample holds no much larger clone one base away, and base qualities are not on file. The paper's findings and limits, for the study overall: Only peripheral blood was studied, because thyroid tissue, the primary lesion, was inaccessible. A larger number of public clonotypes was shared among persistent patients (about 2,700) than among newly diagnosed patients (roughly 980). As a limitation, the authors acknowledged that the small sample size may reduce accuracy. Preferential use of TRBV28, TRBJ1-2 and TRBJ2-5 was observed in persistent disease, whereas TRBV20-1 and TRBJ2-1 were favored in newly diagnosed disease. Sequencing and analysis were limited to the TCR beta chain. Compared with newly diagnosed patients, persistent Graves' disease patients had lower TCR Shannon entropy and fewer highly expanded clones, which suggests clonal expansion.

The library came from multiplex PCR. The sequencer was an Illumina HiSeq 4000. To build TCR beta libraries, CDR3 regions were amplified by Arm-PCR using iRepertoire HTBI primers. Before sequencing, the PCR products underwent gel purification. Concerning the study's data processing: A total of roughly 67 TRBV and 14 TRBJ segments were identified across samples and were used for gene usage analysis of CDR3 amino acid clonotypes. COPE and FqMerger were used to merge the filtered high-quality paired reads into contigs. BLAST was used to align contigs to IMGT TRBV, TRBD and TRBJ reference genes, and CDR3 was defined according to IMGT. Any clonotype with a frequency above 0.1% was classified as a highly expanded clone. Shannon entropy was used to measure repertoire diversity, and the Gini coefficient was used to measure V-J evenness. Public clonotypes were defined as clonotypes shared by more than one individual. The raw public reads went through TCRdb reprocessing: fastp at Q25, MiXCR clone calling, in-frame beta chains kept. Each entry merges the rows of one CDR3 protein and shows their most common DNA and genes. The V and J calls reflect TCRdb's pipeline rather than the authors' work. In this sample the table shows over 200,000 distinct CDR3 sequences, 15% to 20% of which occur a single time. The ten largest account for about 14% of the sample.

Sequences MNHNS (CDR1) and SASEGT (CDR2) are obtained from the germline V gene. From the cysteine through the phenylalanine, the CDR3 covers 15 amino acids. Only the CDR3 portion is preserved as DNA: 45 bases, with reading frame beginning at the first base. At the junction V is shortened by 6 bases and J by 0 bases; bases outside the gene matches: 7. What this sample's time point label stands for: newly diagnosed GD, antithyroid drugs for less than 3 months. For both TCR sequencing and RNA sequencing, RNA was extracted from PBMCs in TRIzol. Graves' disease was diagnosed according to American Thyroid Association guidelines. The patients came from an endocrinology department in Xi'an, China. Each patient gave around 9 milliliters of peripheral blood, collected in an EDTA anticoagulant tube. Ficoll Paque Plus density gradient separation was used to isolate PBMCs, and no additional T cell sorting was done. An Agilent 2100 Bioanalyzer and agarose gel were used to check RNA quality, while a NanoDrop 2000 measured RNA concentration.

Separately, the same data were catalogued under a study of T cells in Graves' hyperthyroidism and ophthalmopathy. The second study reports: Stable Graves' hyperthyroidism was defined as the absence of progression to ophthalmopathy over 18 months of follow-up. Hyperthyroidism patients were aged 18 to 65 years and newly diagnosed, with disease duration of less than 2 months. Exclusion was applied to patients with uncontrolled infections, other autoimmune diseases, pregnancy or lactation. Diagnoses were based on clinical symptoms, serum thyroxine and TRAb, thyroid ultrasound and orbital computed tomography. A first-round RT-PCR of the TCR CDR3 used the HTBI primer set with the Qiagen OneStep RT-PCR kit. Most expanded thyroid clonotypes (frequency above 0.001) were also found in blood, which suggests that blood repertoires may mirror thyroid immune responses. A 13 V-J signature model separated ophthalmopathy from stable hyperthyroidism, with approximately 87% sensitivity and 81% to 83% specificity in cross-validation and 80%/75% in testing. In validation, progression to ophthalmopathy was predicted by the model with 55% to 71% sensitivity and roughly 76% specificity, a median of about 6.8 months before onset. TCR V-J signatures able to tell the groups apart were searched for in a discovery cohort of 95 to 100 patients, of whom roughly 42 had Graves' ophthalmopathy and 55 to 65 had stable Graves' hyperthyroidism. Whether ophthalmopathy could be predicted prospectively was tested in an independent validation cohort made up of about 18 hyperthyroidism patients plus 17 patients who later progressed to ophthalmopathy. For training and testing, the 110 or so patients in the discovery cohort were randomly divided in a 7:3 ratio. The study also compared thyroid tissue and blood T-cell repertoires from five or six Graves' hyperthyroidism patients. After sampling, hyperthyroidism patients received methimazole starting at 30 mg daily, and ophthalmopathy patients received high-dose intravenous methylprednisolone. Libraries were constructed in a second round of multiplex PCR, after which size selection and purification were carried out. Paired-end sequencing of the libraries was performed with 100 bp reads on an Illumina HiSeq2000. SOAPnuke was used to process the raw data, throwing out any read that contained adapters or uncalled bases, had a mean Phred below 15, or lacked an exact constant-primer or identifier match. COPE v1.2.5 was used to merge the high-quality paired reads, and each unique nucleotide sequence was defined as a clonotype. MiTCR v1.1 was used to align clonotypes to the IMGT TRBV, TRBD and TRBJ reference segments. Analysis was restricted to V-J combinations with a frequency above 0.0001, which covered 99.2% of repertoires. A TCS score was defined as the ratio between F50 (clonal expansion) and ExV (chaos), using BLOSUM62-based TCRdist between CDR3 peptides within each V-J. Welch's t-statistics and random forest reduced 450 to 600 V-J features to 10 to 15, which were used in a naive Bayes classifier (R e1071). Sample size was not statistically predetermined, and investigators were not blinded to group allocation. The paper reports TCR Vbeta CDR3 sequencing of approximately 140 peripheral blood samples: under 45 ophthalmopathy, under 85 hyperthyroidism and 17 progressor patients.

The sequences come from peripheral blood mononuclear cells (PBMCs), collected at new diagnosis, from a patient treated with antithyroid drugs. The receptor was isolated from a woman aged 25 to 39 with Graves disease. Donor details come from another sample of the same person, matched by shared clones. Recombination linked TRBV6-1 to TRBJ1-2, with TRBD1 identical over 7 junction bases. The CDR3 is CASSQGQRANYGYTF. The DNA sequence follows: TGTGCCAGCAGCCAGGGACAGAGAGCTAACTATGGCTACACCTTC.